Each of the 26 T cell receptor beta chains below was sequenced from the same sample in a study of CD8+CD57+ T cells in acquired aplastic anemia. For sequencing, patients were chosen who had shown expansion of CD8+CD57+ cells by flow cytometry. Profiles of TCR beta VDJ and CDR3 were generated from a genomic DNA template. TCRdb ran MiXCR on the reads and lists one entry per CDR3 protein. The sample has around 200,000 distinct CDR3 sequences; approximately 48% are singletons. Sample: sorted CD4+, CD8+, or CD8+CD57+ T cells (not recorded which) from PBMCs. Receptor source: a human donor with aplastic anemia.

This sequence joins TRBV12-3 or TRBV12-4 and TRBJ1-1, with 7 bases fitting TRBD1. This CDR3 spans 14 amino acids. V trimming: 5 bases; J trimming: 7 bases; junction bases outside the gene matches: 10. The CDR3 protein is CASSRRTGRVEAFF. CDR3 nucleotide sequence: TGTGCCAGCAGTCGAAGGACAGGAAGGGTTGAAGCTTTCTTT.

The chain combines TRBV10-3 with TRBJ2-1; D unclear. The CDR3 loop spans 12 amino acids. The V end lost 10 bases, the J end lost 0 bases, and 7 bases lay between the germline ends. CDR1 and CDR2 (germline): ENHRY, SYGVKD. The CDR3 loop is CASYGSYNEQFF. For the CDR3, the DNA is TGTGCCAGTTACGGCTCCTACAATGAGCAGTTCTTC.

The V call is TRBV19, the J call TRBJ1-4; no clear D gene. V lost 9 bases, J lost 1 base, and 12 bases lay in between. Germline V gene lookup returns CDR1 LNHDA and CDR2 SQIVND (reference sequence). This CDR3 is 14 amino acids long. This CDR3 is CASSFDGTNEKLFF. The CDR3, as DNA: TGTGCCAGCAGCTTTGACGGAACTAATGAAAAACTGTTTTTT.

This sequence joins TRBV11-2 and TRBJ2-5; D may correspond to TRBD1 or TRBD2 (5 bases each). Germline V gene data show CDR1 as SGHAT and CDR2 as FQNNGV. The CDR3 is 17 residues long. Trimming stripped 6 bases from V and 5 bases from J, with 25 bases between. The CDR3 region is CASSEMRPRGSTETQYF. CDR3 coding DNA: TGTGCCAGCAGTGAAATGCGGCCGAGGGGTAGTACGGAGACCCAGTACTTC.

This chain uses TRBV2 with TRBJ2-6; 10 bases are shared with TRBD1. This CDR3 spans 17 amino acids. The germline gives CDR1 SNHLY, CDR2 FYNNEI. J was trimmed by 3 bases and V by 7 bases; bases with no gene match: 9. CDR3 sequence reads: CASKQTGGLFGANVLTF. The CDR3 nucleotides are TGTGCCAGCAAACAGACAGGGGGCTTATTTGGGGCCAACGTCCTGACTTTC.

The chain has TRBV6-5 and TRBJ2-7; D unclear. V was clipped by 4 bases and J by 7 bases, with 8 bases between them. The CDR3 has 11 residues. The germline V gene encodes CDR1 MNHEY and CDR2 SVGAGI. CDR3 bases: TGTGCCAGCAGTTCCCCCGGGGAGCAGTACTTC. The encoded protein is CASSSPGEQYF.

This clonotype was seen a handful of times. A read error is possible here, since a much larger clone lies one base away. This chain joins TRBV7-2 and TRBJ2-7, with 7 nucleotides matching TRBD1. The CDR3 sequence is 15 residues long. Looked up from germline, CDR1 is SGHTA and CDR2 is FQGNSA. V was clipped by 2 bases and J by 0 bases; unmatched bases: 4. CDR3 DNA: TGTGCCAGCAGCTTATTGGGACAGCGCTCCTACGAGCAGTACTTC. This sequence encodes CASSLLGQRSYEQYF.

Points on this clonotype: This clone may be a read error of a much larger clone one base away. The rearrangement joins TRBV12-3 or TRBV12-4 to TRBJ2-7; D remains ambiguous. CDR3 length: 11 amino acids. As DNA, the CDR3 is TGTGCCAGCGGTTTAATCGCCGAGCAGTACTTC. This gives the protein CASGLIAEQYF.

On this clonotype: This may arise from a read error, as a much more abundant clone is one base away. The V gene is TRBV5-4, the J gene TRBJ2-1; 11 nucleotides line up with TRBD2. Per the germline V gene, CDR1 is SGHNT and CDR2 is YYREEE (reference sequence). This CDR3 has 15 residues. In DNA, the CDR3 is TGTGCCAGCAGCCCCAGACTAGCGGGACGCAATGAGCTGTTCTTC. Its protein is CASSPRLAGRNELFF.

V usage is TRBV29-1 and J usage is TRBJ2-5, with D unclear. The V end was cut by 0 bases, the J end by 0 bases, with 5 bases between. This CDR3 is built from 13 residues. The germline CDR1 and CDR2 sequences are SQVTM and ANQGSEA. The CDR3 loop reads CSVEDGYQETQYF. CDR3 in DNA: TGCAGCGTTGAAGACGGATACCAAGAGACCCAGTACTTC.

At least ten counts were recorded for this clonotype. V is TRBV11-2 and J is TRBJ2-1, with 10 bases that match TRBD1. Germline V gene lookup returns CDR1 SGHAT and CDR2 FQNNGV. V was pared by 5 bases and J by 9 bases, with 10 bases of the junction left unmatched. This CDR3 has 15 residues. The CDR3 DNA follows: TGTGCCAGCAGCCCGAAGGGACAGGGGTTCAGTGAGCAGTTCTTC. This codes for CASSPKGQGFSEQFF.

V is TRBV20-1 and J is TRBJ1-2; no firm D call. This CDR3 has 9 residues. V was cut by 8 bases and J by 6 bases, with 7 bases left in between. Per germline, CDR1 DFQATT and CDR2 SNEGSKA (reference sequence). The DNA for the CDR3 is TGCAGTTATCACGATGGCTACACCTTC. As protein: CSYHDGYTF.

The chain recombines TRBV2 with TRBJ2-1, with TRBD2 matching over 12 bases. The CDR3 extends over 14 amino acids. Germline-derived CDR1 and CDR2 are SNHLY and FYNNEI. V dropped 6 bases and J dropped 4; count of bases not matched to a gene: 1. CDR3 loop: CASRTSGGYNEQFF. The CDR3 region has the DNA TGTGCCAGCAGGACTAGCGGGGGTTACAATGAGCAGTTCTTC. Full variable domain (missing parts from reference TRBV2 and TRBJ2-1): EPEVTQTPSHQVTQMGQEVILRCVPISNHLYFYWYRQILGQKVEFLVSFYNNEISEKSEIFDDQFSVERPDGSNFTLKIRSTKLEDSAMYFCASRTSGGYNEQFFGPGTRLTVL.

This clonotype was observed at least ten times. DNA of the CDR3: TGTGCCAGCCTTAACGTACGTACCTACGAGCAGTACTTC. It yields the protein CASLNVRTYEQYF. The chain joins TRBV13 to TRBJ2-7; no clear D. Trimming took off 8 bases at V and 2 bases at J, with 13 bases between the two ends. Germline CDR1 is PRHDT and CDR2 is FYEKMQ (reference sequence). This CDR3 has 13 amino acids.

This chain connects TRBV7-9 to TRBJ2-1; TRBD1 or TRBD2 may be the D gene (5 bases each). V lost 1 base, J lost 11 bases, and 9 bases lay in between. The CDR3 extends over 12 amino acids. CDR1 and CDR2 (germline): SEHNR, FQNEAQ (reference sequence). The CDR3 sequence: CASSLGDGKQFF. DNA of the CDR3: TGTGCCAGCAGCTTAGGGGACGGGAAGCAGTTCTTC.

The chain has TRBV29-1 and TRBJ2-7; 7 bases are a match to TRBD2. After removal of 3 bases from V and 5 bases from J, the junction contained 4 bases not matched to a gene. Germline-derived CDR1 and CDR2 are SQVTM and ANQGSEA. The CDR3 loop spans 12 amino acids. The CDR3 spells CSVERGTHEQYF. The DNA for the CDR3 is TGCAGCGTTGAGCGGGGGACCCACGAGCAGTACTTC.

On this clonotype: A much larger clone lies one base from this, so it may be a read error. The V and J genes are TRBV6-2 or TRBV6-3 and TRBJ1-2; D is uncertain. The length of the CDR3 is 16 residues. Germline values: CDR1 MNHEY, CDR2 SVGEGT. This CDR3 is CASRRDTGRRNYGSTF. The CDR3 bases are TGTGCCAGCAGACGCGACACCGGCCGACGGAATTATGGCTCCACCTTC.

This clonotype has just a few counts. This chain joins TRBV5-1 and TRBJ2-1; D not resolved. CDR1 is SGHRS and CDR2 is YFSETQ in the germline V gene. The ends were cut back, 1 base at V and 8 bases at J, with 4 bases in the middle. The CDR3 sequence is 11 residues long. The CDR3 sequence: CASSLRYEQFF. The CDR3 DNA follows: TGCGCCAGCAGCTTGAGGTATGAGCAGTTCTTC.

On this clonotype itself: One junction end disagrees with the germline gene, perhaps due to a read error. CDR3 residues: CASRGGSRCVF. As DNA, the CDR3 is TGCGCCAGCAGAGGGGGTTCTCGCTGCGTCTTC. The chain joins TRBV10-1 to TRBJ1-2, with D perhaps TRBD1 (6 bases). Germline CDR1 WNHNN, CDR2 SYGVQD (reference sequence). The CDR3 extends over 11 amino acids.

This chain uses TRBV30 with TRBJ1-2; 11 bases fit TRBD1. Looked up from germline, CDR1 is GTSNPN and CDR2 is SVGIG (reference sequence). This CDR3 comprises 13 residues. The junction had 6 bases not matched to a gene; V was cut back by 4 bases and J by 8 bases. The CDR3: CAWKWTGGQGYTF. The CDR3 DNA is TGTGCCTGGAAATGGACAGGGGGCCAAGGCTACACCTTC.

This clonotype appeared many times. The chain couples TRBV2 to TRBJ2-3; the match to TRBD1 covers 10 bases. Germline loops: CDR1 SNHLY, CDR2 FYNNEI. The trim removed 6 bases at V and 4 bases at J, leaving 7 bases unmatched. The CDR3 covers 15 residues. In DNA form, the CDR3 reads TGTGCCAGCAGCACACTCGGACAGGGGGCAGATACGCAGTATTTT. Translating it yields CASSTLGQGADTQYF.

This clonotype was found once. The junction differs from germline at one of its ends, possibly a read error. The chain has TRBV29-1 and TRBJ2-1, with a weak D call TRBD2 (6 bases). This CDR3 contains 18 residues. Germline loops: CDR1 SQVTM, CDR2 ANQGSEA. DNA of the CDR3: TGCAGCGTTGCCCCCCTAGCGTGGCTGGCCACCTCCTACAACGAGCAGTTCTTC. It yields the protein CSVAPLAWLATSYNEQFF.

This clonotype was seen repeatedly, ten times or more. The chain has TRBV20-1 and TRBJ1-2; TRBD1 matches at 7 bases. Germline V gene data show CDR1 as DFQATT and CDR2 as SNEGSKA (reference sequence). The CDR3 is 15 residues long. The trim removed 1 base at V and 8 bases at J, leaving 13 bases unmatched. The CDR3 nucleotides read TGCAGTGCTAGAGGGCAGGGGGTCCTGAGTGGGGGCTACACCTTC. The encoded protein is CSARGQGVLSGGYTF.

The rearrangement joins TRBV29-1 to TRBJ2-1; TRBD1 agrees at 9 bases. V was clipped by 2 bases and J by 3 bases; unmatched bases: 5. CDR1 is SQVTM, CDR2 ANQGSEA, per germline. CDR3 length: 15 residues. The CDR3 DNA is TGCAGCGTTGAAATCAAGGGACAGGGCTACAATGAGCAGTTCTTC. Encoded protein: CSVEIKGQGYNEQFF.

This chain connects TRBV27 to TRBJ2-7, with 9 bases identical to TRBD1. V shed 3 bases and J 0 bases; nucleotides not matched to a gene: 6. Germline CDR1 and CDR2: MNHEY and SMNVEV (reference sequence). The CDR3 has 16 amino acids. As DNA, the CDR3 is TGTGCCAGCAGTTTGGGGCCGGGACAGGGCTCCTACGAGCAGTACTTC. Protein sequence: CASSLGPGQGSYEQYF.

This clonotype has more than one count but fewer than ten. This chain links TRBV30 with TRBJ2-3; D is undetermined. This CDR3 is built from 11 residues. The germline gives CDR1 GTSNPN, CDR2 SVGIG (reference sequence). Trimming shortened V by 0 bases and J by 10 bases, and 8 bases separated the two germline ends. The chain's CDR3 is CAWSVWQAQYF. Written as DNA, the CDR3 is TGTGCCTGGAGTGTATGGCAGGCGCAGTATTTT.